Given below is one TCR beta chain in context. TCR beta cDNA was reverse-transcribed from about 550 ng of total RNA. The reaction used a constant-region primer and ProtoScript II reverse transcriptase. Each TCR beta library was derived from three nested multiplex PCR rounds that employed slightly modified ARM-PCR. With TRBV1-TRBV30 forward primers and a C-beta reverse primer, the first two PCR rounds were run for around 10 cycles each. TCRdb passed the multiplex PCR reads through MiXCR, listing each CDR3 protein once. The sample lists roughly 30,000 distinct CDR3 sequences, 75% to 85% seen once, with roughly a third in the top ten. This sample was included in a study of tumor-infiltrating lymphocytes in primary liver carcinoma. On the study more broadly: Patients were both men and women, whose ages ran from 30 to 69 years. Each of the growths was stage T1-T3 N0M0, extending about 4.2 to 11 cm across.

Starting material for RNA and DNA co-extraction consisted of about 17-32 mg of unsorted bulk tissue. More than 80% viable tumor cells made up every tumor sample. Per germline, CDR1 LGHNA and CDR2 YNFKEQ. The CDR3 extends over 18 amino acids. Trimming at V came to 1 base and at J to 8 bases, leaving 15 bases not matched to a gene. The sample was liver tumor tissue from sampling region 5. Subset in this sample: tumor region T5, tumor centre. The V gene is TRBV4-2, the J gene TRBJ2-3; 10 bases map to TRBD2. The source of this sequence is a man aged 35 to 55 with primary liver carcinoma and hepatitis B virus infection. CDR3 nucleotide sequence: TGTGCCAGCAGCCAAGTGGCACTTCTAGCGGGAGCGGCAGGTACGCAGTATTTT. This translates into CASSQVALLAGAAGTQYF.